What follows are 30 T cell receptor beta chains derived from one specimen sequenced in a study of T cell changes during pregnancy in multiple sclerosis. Profiling relied on immunoSEQ multiplex PCR, and the TCRdb table lists in-frame clones only, not all of them. Of roughly 40,000 clones listed, about 91% are singletons. The input for sequencing was CD4+ T cells from peripheral blood mononuclear cells, taken after pregnancy. The receptor source for this set is a female donor in good health, enrolled as a control in a pregnancy study.

The chain couples TRBV19 to TRBJ1-2; D possibly corresponds to TRBD1 (6 bases). In germline, CDR1 is LNHDA, CDR2 SQIVND (reference sequence). Trimming pared 6 bases from V and 6 bases from J, leaving 14 bases between. The length of the CDR3 is 13 residues. The CDR3 protein is CASRREGVDGYTF. The CDR3 bases are TGTGCCAGTAGACGGGAGGGGGTCGATGGCTACACCTTC.

The V and J genes are TRBV19 and TRBJ2-1; no definite D call. The CDR3 runs to 14 residues. Germline V gives CDR1 LNHDA, CDR2 SQIVND (reference sequence). Trimming stripped 3 bases from V and 1 base from J, with 7 bases between. The CDR3 here is CASSIQNSYNEQFF. The DNA of the CDR3 is TGTGCCAGTAGTATCCAGAATTCCTACAATGAGCAGTTCTTC. Complete variable domain (other parts from reference TRBV19 and TRBJ2-1): DGGITQSPKYLFRKEGQNVTLSCEQNLNHDAMYWYRQDPGQGLRLIYYSQIVNDFQKGDIAEGYSVSREKKESFPLTVTSAQKNPTAFYLCASSIQNSYNEQFFGPGTRLTVL.

The rearrangement links TRBV14 to TRBJ1-4; D possibly corresponds to TRBD1 (5 bases). This CDR3 contains 12 residues. Deletions cut 6 bases from V and 7 bases from J, with 9 bases between. Germline V gives CDR1 SGHDN, CDR2 FVKESK. In DNA form, the CDR3 reads TGTGCCAGCAGTCACCAGGGTGAAAAACTGTTTTTT. Protein sequence: CASSHQGEKLFF. The whole variable domain, filled in from reference TRBV14 and TRBJ1-4, reads EAGVTQFPSHSVIEKGQTVTLRCDPISGHDNLYWYRRVMGKEIKFLLHFVKESKQDESGMPNNRFLAERTGGTYSTLKVQPAELEDSGVYFCASSHQGEKLFFGSGTQLSVL.

The chain recombines TRBV15 with TRBJ1-4; TRBD1 might be the D (6 bases). V lost 3 bases to trimming and J lost 5 bases, with 10 bases between them. The CDR3 length is 14 residues. Germline lookup yields CDR1 LNHNV and CDR2 YYDKDF (reference sequence). CDR3 DNA sequence: TGTGCCACCAGCAGGGACAGCCTGAATGAAAAACTGTTTTTT. This translates into CATSRDSLNEKLFF.

The count of this clone is one. This chain joins TRBV7-2 and TRBJ2-3, with 10 bases fitting TRBD2. The CDR3 is made up of 16 amino acids. The ends lost 5 bases at V and 7 bases at J; junction bases unmatched: 12. CDR1 SGHTA and CDR2 FQGNSA come from the germline V gene. CDR3 amino acids: CASSPDGSGRGNTQYF. CDR3 nucleotide sequence: TGTGCCAGCAGCCCCGACGGCAGCGGGAGGGGGAATACGCAGTATTTT.

The chain uses TRBV6-6 and TRBJ2-5; 9 nucleotides match TRBD2. V lost 5 bases, J lost 5 bases, and 12 bases stayed unmatched. CDR3 length: 16 amino acids. Germline CDR1 reads MNHNY; CDR2 reads SVGAGI (reference sequence). The CDR3 spells CASSPTIAGDGETQYF. CDR3 coding DNA: TGTGCCAGCAGTCCAACCATAGCGGGAGACGGGGAGACCCAGTACTTC.

The chain employs TRBV29-1 and TRBJ1-2; D not resolved. The CDR3 totals 11 residues. Germline CDR1 SQVTM, CDR2 ANQGSEA. V was trimmed by 4 bases and J by 3 bases, leaving 6 bases between them. CDR3: CSVGEDYGYTF. For the CDR3, the DNA is TGCAGCGTTGGCGAGGACTATGGCTACACCTTC.

The chain is built from TRBV20-1 and TRBJ2-1; D unresolved. The V end was cut by 7 bases, the J end by 4 bases, with 8 bases between. Germline V lookup: CDR1 DFQATT, CDR2 SNEGSKA (reference sequence). The length of the CDR3 is 11 residues. Here the CDR3 DNA reads TGCAGTGTCGGTAATTACAATGAGCAGTTCTTC. Amino acids: CSVGNYNEQFF.

The gene calls are TRBV6-1 and TRBJ1-6; D might be TRBD1 (5 bases). Looked up from germline, CDR1 is MNHNS and CDR2 is SASEGT. The CDR3 loop spans 14 amino acids. The germline V and J ends were trimmed by 5 bases and 9 bases, with 14 bases remaining between them. The CDR3 nucleotides read TGTGCCAGCAGTATTTCAGGGTTAGGTTCACCCCTCCACTTT. Encoded protein: CASSISGLGSPLHF.

V and J are TRBV18 and TRBJ2-5; 9 bases map to TRBD2. The CDR3 runs 15 residues. V lost 1 base and J lost 5; bases outside the gene matches: 5. Germline V gene data show CDR1 as KGHSH and CDR2 as LQKENI. The CDR3 nucleotides are TGTGCCAGCTCACCACTTAGCGGGAGAGGGGAGACCCAGTACTTC. It translates to CASSPLSGRGETQYF.

The gene calls are TRBV14 and TRBJ2-1, with D possibly being TRBD1 (6 bases). Per the germline V gene, CDR1 is SGHDN and CDR2 is FVKESK. V was shortened by 4 bases and J by 3 bases, with 10 bases between the two germline ends. CDR3 length: 14 residues. CDR3 DNA: TGTGCCAGCAGCCGGAAGGACAGCTACAATGAGCAGTTCTTC. Its protein is CASSRKDSYNEQFF.

The genes are TRBV10-2 and TRBJ2-2; maybe TRBD2 (5 bases). From germline, CDR1 is WSHSY and CDR2 SAAADI. V was trimmed by 0 bases and J by 7 bases, leaving 12 bases between them. The CDR3 consists of 15 residues. This CDR3 is CASSESSGAGGELFF. For the CDR3, the DNA is TGCGCCAGCAGTGAGTCGTCCGGTGCGGGCGGGGAGCTGTTTTTT.

This rearrangement joins TRBV28 to TRBJ1-2, with 9 bases that match TRBD1. The germline CDR1 and CDR2 sequences are MDHEN and SYDVKM. Unmatched junction bases numbered 5, after V lost 7 bases and J lost 2 bases. The length of the CDR3 is 14 residues. The CDR3 DNA reads as TGTGCCAGCACTGAGACAGGGGGAAACTATGGCTACACCTTC. Amino acids: CASTETGGNYGYTF.

This rearrangement joins TRBV7-6 to TRBJ2-1; D may be TRBD2 (5 bases). This CDR3 spans 14 amino acids. V was shortened by 6 bases and J by 9 bases, with 18 bases between the two germline ends. Germline V gene data show CDR1 as SGHVS and CDR2 as FNYEAQ. The CDR3 sequence: CASRASVGEFEQFF. CDR3 sequence (DNA): TGTGCCAGCAGAGCTTCGGTGGGAGAATTTGAGCAGTTCTTC.

The rearrangement links TRBV5-4 to TRBJ2-7, with 9 bases matching TRBD2. The germline V gene has CDR1 SGHNT and CDR2 YYREEE (reference sequence). The CDR3 covers 16 residues. With V trimmed by 0 bases and J by 2 bases, 6 bases remained unmatched. In nucleotides, the CDR3 is TGTGCCAGCAGCTTGGCCTTGGGACTAGCAACCTACGAGCAGTACTTC. Translated: CASSLALGLATYEQYF.

V gene TRBV23-1 combines with J gene TRBJ1-5, with 7 bases fitting TRBD1. TRBV23-1 is sorted into the ORF group, with uncertain function. V gave up 7 bases and J gave up 6 bases; unmatched junction bases: 9. The CDR3 spans 14 residues. This chain's CDR3 is CASTVSTGTQPQHF. CDR3 sequence (DNA): TGCGCCAGCACTGTTTCGACAGGGACTCAGCCCCAGCATTTT.

The CDR3 protein is CASSTPGLAGEGQYF. The CDR3 DNA sequence: TGTGCCAGCAGTACGCCGGGACTAGCGGGAGAAGGGCAGTACTTC. The rearrangement joins TRBV28 to TRBJ2-7; 14 positions match TRBD2. V was pared by 5 bases and J by 9 bases, with 9 bases of the junction left unmatched. The CDR3 totals 15 residues. Germline V CDR1 and CDR2: MDHEN, SYDVKM. Complete variable domain (other parts from reference TRBV28 and TRBJ2-7): DVKVTQSSRYLVKRTGEKVFLECVQDMDHENMFWYRQDPGLGLRLIYFSYDVKMKEKGDIPEGYSVSREKKERFSLILESASTNQTSMYLCASSTPGLAGEGQYFGPGTRLTVT.

The rearrangement joins TRBV5-4 to TRBJ1-4; a weak D match, TRBD1 (6 bases). This CDR3 is built from 16 residues. Germline CDR1 SGHNT, CDR2 YYREEE (reference sequence). The V end was cut by 3 bases, the J end by 2 bases, with 14 bases between. The CDR3 loop reads CASSSTTGGTNEKLFF. Written as DNA, the CDR3 is TGTGCCAGCAGCTCCACGACGGGGGGCACTAATGAAAAACTGTTTTTT.

This clone was seen a single time. This chain uses TRBV29-1 with TRBJ1-1; TRBD1 aligns across 10 bases. V lost 5 bases, J lost 4 bases, and 10 bases stayed unmatched. This CDR3 comprises 15 residues. In germline, CDR1 is SQVTM, CDR2 ANQGSEA. In DNA, the CDR3 is TGCAGCGTTTATTCCCCGACAGGGGGCGGCACTGAAGCTTTCTTT. It specifies CSVYSPTGGGTEAFF. Full variable domain (missing parts from reference TRBV29-1 and TRBJ1-1): SAVISQKPSRDICQRGTSLTIQCQVDSQVTMMFWYRQQPGQSLTLIATANQGSEATYESGFVIDKFPISRPNLTFSTLTVSNMSPEDSSIYLCSVYSPTGGGTEAFFGQGTRLTVV.

The CDR3 protein is CASSEPGTGDEKLFF. The CDR3 DNA is TGTGCCAGCAGCGAACCCGGGACAGGCGATGAAAAACTGTTTTTT. The chain recombines TRBV9 with TRBJ1-4; the match to TRBD1 covers 8 bases. This CDR3 comprises 15 residues. Germline loops: CDR1 SGDLS, CDR2 YYNGEE. The junction had 7 bases not matched to a gene; V was cut back by 3 bases and J by 6 bases. Variable domain in full (rest from reference TRBV9 and TRBJ1-4): DSGVTQTPKHLITATGQRVTLRCSPRSGDLSVYWYQQSLDQGLQFLIQYYNGEERAKGNILERFSAQQFPDLHSELNLSSLELGDSALYFCASSEPGTGDEKLFFGSGTQLSVL.

The chain carries TRBV27 and TRBJ2-1; 14 bases match TRBD2. There are 16 residues in the CDR3. Per the germline V gene, CDR1 is MNHEY and CDR2 is SMNVEV (reference sequence). The trim removed 3 bases at V and 5 bases at J, leaving 3 bases unmatched. CDR3 coding DNA: TGTGCCAGCAGTTTGAGGACTAGCGGGGGGAACAATGAGCAGTTCTTC. This codes for CASSLRTSGGNNEQFF.

The rearrangement joins TRBV27 to TRBJ2-7, with TRBD1 as a possible D gene (5 bases). Germline CDR1 is MNHEY and CDR2 is SMNVEV (reference sequence). Deletions cut 5 bases from V and 4 bases from J, with 18 bases between. The CDR3 totals 15 residues. The CDR3 bases are TGTGCCAGCAGTCAAGCCTGGACAAGCAGGTACGAGCAGTACTTC. It specifies CASSQAWTSRYEQYF.

This chain uses TRBV5-1 with TRBJ2-7; TRBD2 agrees at 8 bases. Looked up from germline, CDR1 is SGHRS and CDR2 is YFSETQ. CDR3 length: 18 residues. V shed 0 bases and J 3 bases; nucleotides not matched to a gene: 14. The DNA for the CDR3 is TGCGCCAGCAGCTTGGTCACCCTAATAACCGGGACTAGCTACGAGCAGTACTTC. Protein sequence: CASSLVTLITGTSYEQYF.

V usage is TRBV11-2 and J usage is TRBJ2-2, with D maybe TRBD2 (5 bases). The V end lost 3 bases, the J end lost 8 bases, and 13 bases lay between the germline ends. The CDR3 extends over 14 amino acids. Per germline, CDR1 SGHAT and CDR2 FQNNGV. The CDR3 sequence is CASSFVALTGELFF. The CDR3 DNA is TGTGCCAGCAGCTTTGTAGCGCTCACAGGGGAGCTGTTTTTT.

The rearrangement links TRBV7-9 to TRBJ1-4; 7 bases are shared with TRBD1. Unmatched junction bases numbered 4, after V lost 3 bases and J lost 0 bases. Germline loops: CDR1 SEHNR, CDR2 FQNEAQ (reference sequence). The CDR3 is 16 residues long. The CDR3 region has the DNA TGTGCCAGCAGCTTTAGGGACAGCCCAACTAATGAAAAACTGTTTTTT. Amino acids: CASSFRDSPTNEKLFF.

This chain joins TRBV5-1 and TRBJ2-2; D possibly corresponds to TRBD1 (5 bases). CDR1 SGHRS and CDR2 YFSETQ come from the germline V gene. The CDR3 is made up of 14 amino acids. V lost 0 bases, J lost 3 bases, and 6 bases lay in between. CDR3 in amino acids: CASSLGQHTGELFF. DNA for the CDR3: TGCGCCAGCAGCTTGGGACAGCACACCGGGGAGCTGTTTTTT.

This clone has just one count. The CDR3, as DNA: TGTGCCAGCAGCCCCGGGACAGGGGTCCAAGAGACCCAGTACTTC. This encodes CASSPGTGVQETQYF. The gene calls are TRBV7-9 and TRBJ2-5; 10 bases fit TRBD1. Germline V gene sequence: CDR1 SEHNR, CDR2 FQNEAQ (reference sequence). This CDR3 contains 15 residues. Losses at the gene ends were 5 bases for V and 1 base for J; bases not matched to a gene: 4. Full variable domain (missing parts from reference TRBV7-9 and TRBJ2-5): DTGVSQNPRHKITKRGQNVTFRCDPISEHNRLYWYRQTLGQGPEFLTYFQNEAQLEKSRLLSDRFSAERPKGSFSTLEIQRTEQGDSAMYLCASSPGTGVQETQYFGPGTRLLVL.

The V gene is TRBV6-1, the J gene TRBJ1-3; D might be TRBD1 (5 bases). Germline lookup yields CDR1 MNHNS and CDR2 SASEGT. V was trimmed by 4 bases and J by 1 base, leaving 11 bases between them. The CDR3 consists of 15 residues. CDR3 DNA: TGTGCCAGCAGTGCGGGGGGGACGTCTGGAAACACCATATATTTT. Its protein is CASSAGGTSGNTIYF.

This clone was observed a single time. V gene TRBV7-9 combines with J gene TRBJ1-2, with D unresolved. Trimming shortened V by 0 bases and J by 5 bases, and 19 bases separated the two germline ends. Germline-derived CDR1 and CDR2 are SEHNR and FQNEAQ (reference sequence). This CDR3 region has 17 residues. In nucleotides, the CDR3 is TGTGCCAGCAGCTTAGCGGAGCTTACATCGAGGGATTATGGCTACACCTTC. It yields the protein CASSLAELTSRDYGYTF.

J is TRBJ2-3 and V is TRBV28; tentatively, D is TRBD2 (5 bases). The CDR3 contains 11 residues. Trimming took 7 bases from V and 5 from J, leaving 7 bases between them. CDR1 and CDR2 from the germline V gene are MDHEN and SYDVKM. As DNA, the CDR3 is TGTGCCAGCAACGCGGGAGATACGCAGTATTTT. It yields the protein CASNAGDTQYF.